A selection of T cell receptor beta chains follows, all from one sample in a study of CD8 T cells in Susac syndrome. TCRdb reprocessed the immunoSEQ multiplex PCR reads with MiXCR, giving one entry per CDR3 protein. This sample has some 260,000 distinct CDR3 sequences; more than 75% occur once, and the top ten carry about 0.11%. The sequencing sample was made of CD8+ T cells from PBMCs. These TCRs come from a human donor with multiple sclerosis. Both conserved end residues are trimmed from each CDR3.

V gene,J gene,CDR3 protein
TRBV13,TRBJ2-5,ASSFGLGETQY
TRBV27,TRBJ2-7,ASSLSLRTPYEQY
TRBV6-5,TRBJ2-3,ASSYSIKGLYTDTQY
TRBV5-1,TRBJ1-1,ASSLRGTTNTEAF
TRBV3-1,TRBJ1-2,ASSQGRTDLIYGYT
TRBV7-2,TRBJ2-7,ASSRGVNAYEQY
TRBV2,TRBJ1-4,ASSRRQGGKLF
TRBV28,TRBJ2-1,ATSPGQGVGNEQF
TRBV7-9,TRBJ2-7,ASSSPLGKDEQY
TRBV29-1,TRBJ2-1,SVEKNNEQF
TRBV28,TRBJ1-5,ASSLFGLLNQPQH
TRBV5-5,TRBJ2-7,ASSSTSGREDEQY
TRBV2,TRBJ1-1,ASIKGANTEAF
TRBV7-9,TRBJ1-2,ASSLVGKVYGYT
TRBV4-1,TRBJ1-4,ASSQRAPAGKLF
TRBV6-1,TRBJ1-1,ASSEAEGNTEAF
TRBV15,TRBJ2-5,ATSRASGARAIQETQY
TRBV4-2,TRBJ2-5,ASSQDWAGVMETQY
TRBV7-3,TRBJ2-6,ASSLTAGLSSGANVLT
TRBV28,TRBJ2-7,ASSFPKRDSSYEQY
TRBV21-1,TRBJ2-1,ASTKTGTGLNNEQF
TRBV5-1,TRBJ2-1,ASSSPQDSSYNEQF
TRBV11-1,TRBJ2-3,ASSSGTSGTNTALGGDTDTQY
TRBV27,TRBJ2-1,ASRELAEARYNEQF
TRBV25-1,TRBJ2-7,ASSAGTDLSEQY
TRBV15,TRBJ2-2,ATSRDSGLSTGELF
TRBV7-9,TRBJ2-1,ASSPLRTSVYNEQF
TRBV12-3/TRBV12-4,TRBJ2-7,ASSLAQREFDEQY
TRBV10-3,TRBJ2-7,AISNDERGYEQY
TRBV18,TRBJ1-1,ASSPEPRDRMNTEAF
TRBV4-1,TRBJ1-6,ASSPGLGSPLH
TRBV20-1,TRBJ2-3,SATLAGGRTDTQY
TRBV29-1,TRBJ1-2,SVRQGAGNYGYT
TRBV3-1,TRBJ2-7,ASSQDAWSSYEQY
TRBV6-1,TRBJ1-1,ASSPRSLNTEAF
TRBV27,TRBJ1-5,ASSLGGFNQPQH
TRBV3-1,TRBJ2-7,ASSQRDRGYEQY
TRBV2,TRBJ1-1,ASRAQGSGNTEAF
TRBV5-1,TRBJ2-6,ASSFYRDSGANVLT
TRBV27,TRBJ2-1,ASSDGRRNEQF
TRBV27,TRBJ1-2,ASGLLGDYGYT
TRBV29-1,TRBJ1-2,SGLRGPYGYT
TRBV5-1,TRBJ2-7,ASSPGDEQY
TRBV2,TRBJ1-2,ATATGGNYGYT